Following are 19 T cell receptor beta chains from one sample sequenced in a study of blood T cell repertoires in COVID-19. Clones were sequenced by immunoSEQ multiplex PCR, and TCRdb holds only the in-frame ones, with some missing. Of 30,000 or so clones listed, 86% were seen once; the top ten hold 20% to 25%. Sequenced: peripheral blood. The origin of the receptors is a human donor with active COVID-19. The donor label of this sample is uncertain.

The V and J genes are TRBV18 and TRBJ2-3; 7 nucleotides agree with TRBD2. Looked up from germline, CDR1 is KGHSH and CDR2 is LQKENI. Germline trimming cut 3 bases from V and 3 bases from J; bases unmatched to any gene: 9. The CDR3 runs 16 residues. This CDR3 is CASSPGGSGGTDTQYF. CDR3 nucleotide sequence: TGTGCCAGCTCACCTGGCGGGAGCGGTGGGACAGATACGCAGTATTTT.

The chain has TRBV3-1 (or the pseudogene TRBV3-2) and TRBJ2-1; 13 bases align to TRBD2. The CDR3 contains 19 residues. Germline CDR1 and CDR2: LGHDT and YNNKEL (reference sequence). The J segment lost 7 bases and the V segment lost 4 bases, leaving 16 bases of the junction unmatched. CDR3 in DNA: TGTGCCAGCAGCCCCTCGGGACTAGCGGGAATTGTAATTCTGAATGAGCAGTTCTTC. Translated: CASSPSGLAGIVILNEQFF.

This rearrangement joins TRBV7-2 to TRBJ2-5, with 9 positions matching TRBD1. J lost 4 bases, V lost 1 base, and 4 bases had no gene match. The CDR3 runs 15 residues. CDR1 and CDR2 from the germline V gene are SGHTA and FQGNSA. CDR3 nucleotide sequence: TGTGCCAGCAGCTTAGTGATGGACAGGGGAGAGACCCAGTACTTC. This translates into CASSLVMDRGETQYF.

V and J are TRBV3-1 (or the pseudogene TRBV3-2) and TRBJ2-7, with 10 bases that match TRBD2. The V gene's germline CDR1 is LGHDT and CDR2 YNNKEL (reference sequence). The J segment lost 6 bases and the V segment lost 4 bases, leaving 12 bases of the junction unmatched. The CDR3 sequence is 16 residues long. The CDR3 DNA follows: TGTGCCAGCAGCCTGTCTCTAGCGGGAGTCTTGGGCGAGCAGTACTTC. This codes for CASSLSLAGVLGEQYF.

The chain uses TRBV6-6 and TRBJ2-3; 8 nucleotides line up with TRBD1. V shed 5 bases, J shed 6 bases, and the junction held 13 bases outside the gene matches. Germline CDR1 reads MNHNY; CDR2 reads SVGAGI (reference sequence). The CDR3 runs to 16 residues. CDR3 nucleotide sequence: TGTGCCAGCAGTAACAGGGGGGATCGAGCGGGCGATACGCAGTATTTT. Its protein product is CASSNRGDRAGDTQYF.

V is TRBV7-2 and J is TRBJ2-2; D remains ambiguous. CDR1 and CDR2 (germline): SGHTA, FQGNSA. Trimming pared 5 bases from V and 6 bases from J, leaving 7 bases between. This CDR3 region has 12 residues. CDR3 protein: CASSPFSGELFF. The CDR3 nucleotides read TGTGCCAGCAGCCCGTTCTCCGGGGAGCTGTTTTTT.

This chain uses TRBV3-1 (or the pseudogene TRBV3-2) with TRBJ2-5; the match to TRBD2 covers 13 bases. CDR3 length: 16 amino acids. The germline CDR1 and CDR2 sequences are LGHDT and YNNKEL (reference sequence). The V gene end was trimmed by 6 bases and the J gene end by 5 bases; junction bases not matched to a gene: 9. CDR3 sequence reads: CASREGTSGIWETQYF. CDR3 nucleotides: TGTGCCAGCAGGGAAGGGACTAGCGGGATTTGGGAGACCCAGTACTTC.

This clone was recorded once. CDR3 protein: CASSPLAGGTETQYF. The CDR3 bases are TGTGCCAGCAGCCCGCTAGCGGGGGGGACCGAGACCCAGTACTTC. This chain joins TRBV7-2 and TRBJ2-5; TRBD2 aligns across 12 bases. The length of the CDR3 is 15 residues. V was clipped by 5 bases and J by 5 bases; unmatched bases: 6. The germline V gene encodes CDR1 SGHTA and CDR2 FQGNSA.

V usage is TRBV18 and J usage is TRBJ1-1; D uncertain. CDR1 is KGHSH, CDR2 LQKENI, per germline. The germline V and J ends were trimmed by 4 bases and 7 bases, with 16 bases remaining between them. The CDR3 runs 14 residues. The DNA for the CDR3 is TGTGCCAGCTCACGACTCCAGCCAACACTTGAAGCTTTCTTT. Protein product: CASSRLQPTLEAFF.

This clone was seen a few times. The CDR3 DNA follows: TGTGCCAGCAGCCCGCCGGCCGGGGAGCTGTTTTTT. This encodes CASSPPAGELFF. The rearrangement joins TRBV7-9 to TRBJ2-2; D gene ambiguous. Germline-derived CDR1 and CDR2 are SEHNR and FQNEAQ (reference sequence). V was clipped by 5 bases and J by 6 bases, with 7 bases between them. The CDR3 has 12 amino acids. Looking up the rest from reference TRBV7-9 and TRBJ2-2 gives the full variable domain: DTGVSQNPRHKITKRGQNVTFRCDPISEHNRLYWYRQTLGQGPEFLTYFQNEAQLEKSRLLSDRFSAERPKGSFSTLEIQRTEQGDSAMYLCASSPPAGELFFGEGSRLTVL.

This clone came up a few times. This sequence joins TRBV4-3 and TRBJ1-4; D not resolved. The CDR3 totals 16 residues. V lost 0 bases and J lost 4, with 12 bases in between. Germline CDR1 is LGHNA and CDR2 is YSLEER. Written as DNA, the CDR3 is TGCGCCAGCAGCCAAGAAGGCGCAGGCCTTAATGAAAAACTGTTTTTT. As protein: CASSQEGAGLNEKLFF.

The rearrangement joins TRBV7-8 to TRBJ2-1; TRBD2 agrees at 8 bases. Germline lookup yields CDR1 SGHVS and CDR2 FQNEAQ. V shed 2 bases, J shed 6 bases, and the junction held 3 bases outside the gene matches. The CDR3 loop spans 14 amino acids. CDR3 sequence (DNA): TGTGCCAGCAGCTTATGGACTAGCTCCAATGAGCAGTTCTTC. Translation: CASSLWTSSNEQFF.

The chain has TRBV6-5 and TRBJ1-6; 7 nucleotides match TRBD1. CDR1 is MNHEY, CDR2 SVGAGI, per germline. J lost 3 bases, V lost 6 bases, and 5 bases had no gene match. The CDR3 totals 15 residues. This CDR3 is CASRRDRVYNSPLHF. For the CDR3, the DNA is TGTGCCAGCAGGCGAGACAGGGTCTATAATTCACCCCTCCACTTT.

For the CDR3, the DNA is TGTGCCAGCAGTTACTCCGGACTAGCGATCACCGAGCAGTACTTC. This sequence encodes CASSYSGLAITEQYF. V and J are TRBV6-5 and TRBJ2-7; 9 bases fit TRBD2. CDR3 length equals 15 residues. The J segment lost 6 bases and the V segment lost 0 bases, leaving 6 bases of the junction unmatched. Per germline, CDR1 MNHEY and CDR2 SVGAGI.

The chain is built from TRBV19 and TRBJ2-2; the D gene is possibly TRBD2 (6 bases). Trimming cost V 4 bases and J 3 bases, with 9 bases left between them. Germline V gene data show CDR1 as LNHDA and CDR2 as SQIVND (reference sequence). The CDR3 spans 14 residues. In nucleotides, the CDR3 is TGTGCCAGTAGTACACTAGCTGACACCGGGGAGCTGTTTTTT. Amino acid sequence: CASSTLADTGELFF. Full variable domain (remainder filled in from reference TRBV19 and TRBJ2-2): DGGITQSPKYLFRKEGQNVTLSCEQNLNHDAMYWYRQDPGQGLRLIYYSQIVNDFQKGDIAEGYSVSREKKESFPLTVTSAQKNPTAFYLCASSTLADTGELFFGEGSRLTVL.

The chain combines TRBV5-8 with TRBJ2-3, with 13 bases aligning to TRBD2. This CDR3 has 17 amino acids. Germline assignment: CDR1 SGHTS and CDR2 YDEGEE. J gave up 6 bases and V 0 bases, and 7 bases lay outside the gene matches. The CDR3 is CASSLGLTSGRSDTQYF. The CDR3 DNA follows: TGTGCCAGCAGCTTGGGGTTGACTAGCGGGAGGTCGGATACGCAGTATTTT.

The V gene is TRBV24-1, the J gene TRBJ2-2, with TRBD1 as a possible D gene (6 bases). This CDR3 is built from 13 residues. V was pared by 3 bases and J by 12 bases, with 13 bases between. CDR1 KGHDR and CDR2 SFDVKD come from the germline V gene. CDR3 DNA: TGTGCCACCAGTGATGAACAGGGAGTTAAGCTGTTTTTT. Translated: CATSDEQGVKLFF.

J is TRBJ2-2 and V is TRBV9; 12 bases line up with TRBD2. Trimming cost V 1 base and J 0 bases; bases outside gene matches: 1. Germline V gene data show CDR1 as SGDLS and CDR2 as YYNGEE. The CDR3 is 17 amino acids. The CDR3 protein is CASSVLAGGPNTGELFF. The CDR3 nucleotides are TGTGCCAGCAGCGTACTAGCGGGGGGGCCGAACACCGGGGAGCTGTTTTTT.

This clone has just one count. The genes are TRBV28 and TRBJ1-5, with 7 bases matching TRBD1. V shed 2 bases, J shed 0 bases, and the junction held 4 bases outside the gene matches. The CDR3 consists of 16 residues. The germline CDR1 and CDR2 sequences are MDHEN and SYDVKM. In nucleotides, the CDR3 is TGTGCCAGCAGTTTAATAGGGGGCTATAGCAATCAGCCCCAGCATTTT. Its translation is CASSLIGGYSNQPQHF.